This TCR beta chain derives from a study of cytomegalovirus exposure and HLA in healthy donors. The CDR3 runs 12 residues. V lost 5 bases to trimming and J lost 5 bases, with 12 bases between them. Per germline, CDR1 SQVTM and CDR2 ANQGSEA. The PCR contained 60 Vbeta and 13 Jbeta primers. Assay: immunoSEQ multiplex PCR; the TCRdb copy retains only in-frame clones and omits some. The sample holds approximately 120,000 clones; 77% are singletons and the top ten take 10% to 15%. This clonotype was obtained from a woman in her thirties or forties in good health and CMV-seropositive. The sample was PBMCs. This chain connects TRBV29-1 to TRBJ1-2; a possible D gene is TRBD1 (5 bases). DNA of the CDR3: TGCAGCGTTTGGGGGGGGGAATATGGCTACACCTTC. Protein: CSVWGGEYGYTF.